These 20 T cell receptor beta chains were all obtained from the same sample, sequenced in a study of T cells in tuberculosis. This table comes from immunoSEQ multiplex PCR, and its TCRdb copy is limited to in-frame clones, with some not included. The sample holds just under 45,000 clones; around 94% are singletons and the top ten take about 1.8%. Sequencing was done on a sample of PBMCs. These receptors were taken from a donor aged 10-30 years with latent tuberculosis or without tuberculosis infection. Some clones in this sample may be carry-over from other donors' samples.

The genes are TRBV7-8 and TRBJ1-1; 7 bases match TRBD1. The junction had 5 bases not matched to a gene; V was cut back by 5 bases and J by 5 bases. CDR3 length equals 13 residues. Germline-derived CDR1 and CDR2 are SGHVS and FQNEAQ. The CDR3 here is CASSPLTGTEAFF. The CDR3 DNA follows: TGTGCCAGCAGCCCTCTGACAGGGACTGAAGCTTTCTTT.

CDR3 DNA: TGCGCCAGCAGTAAGGGGACAGGGGTCTACCAAGAGACCCAGTACTTC. Its translation is CASSKGTGVYQETQYF. The chain employs TRBV5-1 and TRBJ2-5, with 10 positions matching TRBD1. This CDR3 spans 16 amino acids. V trimming: 5 bases; J trimming: 0 bases; junction bases outside the gene matches: 7. The germline CDR1 and CDR2 sequences are SGHRS and YFSETQ.

The chain uses TRBV2 and TRBJ1-2; 8 positions match TRBD1. This CDR3 contains 12 residues. Per the germline V gene, CDR1 is SNHLY and CDR2 is FYNNEI. The trim removed 6 bases at V and 7 bases at J, leaving 4 bases unmatched. For the CDR3, the DNA is TGTGCCAGCAGATTAGACAGGGGTGGCTACACCTTC. Protein product: CASRLDRGGYTF.

The chain carries TRBV10-3 and TRBJ1-2; D might be TRBD1 (6 bases). Trimming shortened V by 6 bases and J by 4 bases, and 21 bases separated the two germline ends. CDR3 size: 16 residues. Germline-derived CDR1 and CDR2 are ENHRY and SYGVKD. The CDR3 spells CAIRKPLGGGGYGYTF. The CDR3 bases are TGTGCCATCAGGAAGCCCCTGGGGGGCGGGGGCTATGGCTACACCTTC.

This clone was seen once. V and J are TRBV5-4 and TRBJ2-3, with 8 bases fitting TRBD1. With V trimmed by 0 bases and J by 3 bases, 6 bases remained unmatched. Germline values: CDR1 SGHNT, CDR2 YYREEE (reference sequence). The CDR3 loop spans 16 amino acids. In DNA form, the CDR3 reads TGTGCCAGCAGCTTGGGAGACAGGGGATGGACAGATACGCAGTATTTT. Protein sequence: CASSLGDRGWTDTQYF.

This clone was seen just once. The chain couples TRBV4-1 to TRBJ2-1; TRBD2 matches 7 bases. The CDR3 length is 14 residues. J lost 4 bases, V lost 4 bases, and 4 bases had no gene match. Germline lookup yields CDR1 MGHRA and CDR2 YSYEKL. The CDR3 loop reads CASSRRGLYNEQFF. In DNA form, the CDR3 reads TGCGCCAGCAGCCGAAGGGGACTATACAATGAGCAGTTCTTC.

The chain couples TRBV4-3 to TRBJ1-2; D is unclear. Germline V gene sequence: CDR1 LGHNA, CDR2 YSLEER. Trimming shortened V by 1 base and J by 7 bases, and 10 bases separated the two germline ends. The CDR3 consists of 13 residues. CDR3 loop: CASSQGVGGGYTF. DNA for the CDR3: TGCGCCAGCAGCCAAGGCGTTGGAGGTGGCTACACCTTC.

The rearrangement uses TRBV7-9 and TRBJ2-7, with 7 bases fitting TRBD1. V lost 1 base to trimming and J lost 2 bases; unmatched junction nucleotides: 8. The length of the CDR3 is 16 residues. Germline CDR1 is SEHNR and CDR2 is FQNEAQ (reference sequence). The CDR3 DNA sequence: TGTGCCAGCAGCTTAGAAGTAATAGGGGGCCCCTACGAGCAGTACTTC. Residues: CASSLEVIGGPYEQYF.

This chain connects TRBV4-1 to TRBJ1-4; D remains unclear. The CDR3 has 15 residues. The V end was cut by 2 bases, the J end by 2 bases, with 9 bases between. Germline CDR1 and CDR2: MGHRA and YSYEKL. The CDR3 bases are TGCGCCAGCAGCCAAAACACCGGGACTAATGAAAAACTGTTTTTT. Amino acids: CASSQNTGTNEKLFF.

CDR3 in amino acids: CASSNPIGTGELFF. In DNA, the CDR3 is TGTGCCAGTAGTAACCCCATCGGGACCGGGGAGCTGTTTTTT. The chain couples TRBV19 to TRBJ2-2; D gene uncertain. Deletions cut 4 bases from V and 5 bases from J, with 11 bases between. The length of the CDR3 is 14 residues. Germline V gene lookup returns CDR1 LNHDA and CDR2 SQIVND (reference sequence).

The rearrangement links TRBV11-2 to TRBJ1-2; 8 bases are a match to TRBD1. Germline CDR1 and CDR2: SGHAT and FQNNGV. With V trimmed by 3 bases and J by 2 bases, 2 bases remained unmatched. The CDR3 extends over 14 amino acids. The CDR3 spells CASSFRTGNYGYTF. CDR3 in DNA: TGTGCCAGCAGCTTCAGGACAGGGAACTATGGCTACACCTTC. The whole variable domain, filled in from reference TRBV11-2 and TRBJ1-2, reads EAGVAQSPRYKIIEKRQSVAFWCNPISGHATLYWYQQILGQGPKLLIQFQNNGVVDDSQLPKDRFSAERLKGVDSTLKIQPAKLEDSAVYLCASSFRTGNYGYTFGSGTRLTVV.

V usage is TRBV10-3 and J usage is TRBJ2-7; 14 bases agree with TRBD2. CDR1 is ENHRY, CDR2 SYGVKD, per germline. The length of the CDR3 is 16 residues. With V trimmed by 8 bases and J by 4 bases, 10 bases remained unmatched. CDR3 residues: CAILIGTSGRGYEQYF. CDR3 sequence (DNA): TGTGCCATCCTGATAGGGACTAGCGGGAGAGGATACGAGCAGTACTTC.

The V gene is TRBV19, the J gene TRBJ1-2; 11 positions match TRBD1. Germline CDR1 LNHDA, CDR2 SQIVND (reference sequence). The CDR3 is 18 residues long. The junction had 14 bases not matched to a gene; V was cut back by 4 bases and J by 4 bases. In DNA, the CDR3 is TGTGCCAGTAGTAACCGGGACAGGGGGTCATCGGGGAGCTATGGCTACACCTTC. It specifies CASSNRDRGSSGSYGYTF.

V is TRBV5-6 and J is TRBJ2-5, with 13 nucleotides matching TRBD2. The germline gives CDR1 SGHDT, CDR2 YYEEEE. V shed 6 bases and J 7 bases; nucleotides not matched to a gene: 9. The CDR3 runs 15 residues. The CDR3 here is CASNPRLAGGLTQYF. The CDR3 nucleotides are TGTGCCAGCAACCCACGACTAGCGGGAGGACTGACCCAGTACTTC.

The V gene is TRBV7-8, the J gene TRBJ2-6; the match to TRBD2 covers 8 bases. There are 18 residues in the CDR3. V lost 5 bases and J lost 0; bases outside the gene matches: 9. Germline CDR1 SGHVS, CDR2 FQNEAQ. The CDR3 DNA is TGTGCCAGCAGCACACCCAACGGGAGGGCCTCTGGGGCCAACGTCCTGACTTTC. This encodes CASSTPNGRASGANVLTF.

The chain has TRBV18 and TRBJ1-1; TRBD1 aligns across 9 bases. CDR3 length equals 16 residues. V gave up 5 bases and J gave up 1 base; unmatched junction bases: 8. Germline CDR1 is KGHSH and CDR2 is LQKENI. For the CDR3, the DNA is TGTGCCAGCTCATCTTTACAGGGGGCTCCGAACACTGAAGCTTTCTTT. Amino acids: CASSSLQGAPNTEAFF.

The J gene is TRBJ1-4, the V gene TRBV30, with D hard to call. The V end was cut by 5 bases, the J end by 8 bases, with 15 bases between. CDR3 size: 13 residues. In germline, CDR1 is GTSNPN, CDR2 SVGIG (reference sequence). Here the CDR3 reads CAWESRFREKLFF. The CDR3 coding sequence is TGTGCCTGGGAATCGAGATTCCGGGAAAAACTGTTTTTT. Looking up the rest from reference TRBV30 and TRBJ1-4 gives the full variable domain: SQTIHQWPATLVQPVGSPLSLECTVEGTSNPNLYWYRQAAGRGLQLLFYSVGIGQISSEVPQNLSASRPQDRQFILSSKKLLLSDSGFYLCAWESRFREKLFFGSGTQLSVL.

The chain links TRBV5-1 to TRBJ2-1, with 9 bases aligning to TRBD2. Trimming took 1 base from V and 6 from J; bases not matched to a gene: 5. The germline gives CDR1 SGHRS, CDR2 YFSETQ. CDR3 size: 15 residues. The DNA of the CDR3 is TGCGCCAGCAGCTTGAACGCGGGAGGGGGCAATGAGCAGTTCTTC. It specifies CASSLNAGGGNEQFF. The complete variable domain, with remaining parts taken from reference TRBV5-1 and TRBJ2-1, reads KAGVTQTPRYLIKTRGQQVTLSCSPISGHRSVSWYQQTPGQGLQFLFEYFSETQRNKGNFPGRFSGRQFSNSRSEMNVSTLELGDSALYLCASSLNAGGGNEQFFGPGTRLTVL.

CDR3: CASSTLQGGYGYTF. CDR3 coding DNA: TGCGCCAGCAGCACTCTACAGGGTGGCTATGGCTACACCTTC. The chain links TRBV5-1 to TRBJ1-2, with a weak D call TRBD1 (6 bases). The CDR3 spans 14 residues. Germline values: CDR1 SGHRS, CDR2 YFSETQ. Trimming shortened V by 4 bases and J by 4 bases, and 14 bases separated the two germline ends.

The rearrangement uses TRBV28 and TRBJ2-4; perhaps TRBD2 as D (7 bases). Germline-derived CDR1 and CDR2 are MDHEN and SYDVKM. The length of the CDR3 is 14 residues. V lost 8 bases and J lost 9, with 20 bases in between. The DNA of the CDR3 is TGTGCCAGCGATCGAGGGGGGGCGAAGAGCATTCAGTACTTC. It translates to CASDRGGAKSIQYF.